The 29 T cell receptor beta chains below were found in one sample sequenced in a study of blood T cell repertoires in COVID-19. Using immunoSEQ multiplex PCR, the repertoire was profiled, and TCRdb retains in-frame clones only, with some absent. The data contain some 320,000 clones, 90% to 95% of them singletons. Sequences were obtained from PBMCs or T cells enriched from blood (not recorded which). These receptors all come from a woman aged 25 to 45 who had been exposed to COVID-19.

The chain links TRBV9 to TRBJ2-5; tentative D call: TRBD2 (5 bases). This CDR3 contains 13 residues. Germline V gene lookup returns CDR1 SGDLS and CDR2 YYNGEE. Trimming removed 4 bases from V and 4 bases from J, with 11 bases in between. The CDR3 sequence: CASSRTLVETQYF. The CDR3 coding sequence is TGTGCCAGCAGCCGGACTCTCGTAGAGACCCAGTACTTC.

This sequence joins TRBV6-4 and TRBJ2-1; 7 bases align to TRBD1. V shed 4 bases and J 8 bases; nucleotides not matched to a gene: 5. Germline V gene lookup returns CDR1 MRHNA and CDR2 SNTAGT. The CDR3 loop spans 13 amino acids. This chain's CDR3 is CASSGQGWDEQFF. CDR3 bases: TGTGCCAGCAGTGGACAGGGTTGGGATGAGCAGTTCTTC.

The chain has TRBV19 and TRBJ2-2; D is perhaps TRBD1 (6 bases). Per the germline V gene, CDR1 is LNHDA and CDR2 is SQIVND (reference sequence). The CDR3 length is 16 residues. V was shortened by 9 bases and J by 0 bases, with 17 bases between the two germline ends. CDR3 region: CASRTGHYSNTGELFF. DNA of the CDR3: TGTGCCAGCCGAACGGGACATTATTCGAACACCGGGGAGCTGTTTTTT.

This chain links TRBV6-5 with TRBJ2-1, with 12 bases aligning to TRBD1. The V segment lost 10 bases and the J segment 7 bases; nucleotides outside the gene matches: 11. In germline, CDR1 is MNHEY, CDR2 SVGAGI. The CDR3 loop spans 15 amino acids. The chain's CDR3 is CATQWDRGLNNEQFF. In nucleotides, the CDR3 is TGTGCCACCCAATGGGACAGGGGGCTGAATAATGAGCAGTTCTTC.

The chain uses TRBV3-1 (or the pseudogene TRBV3-2) and TRBJ2-7; 7 bases match TRBD1. V lost 4 bases and J lost 2; bases outside the gene matches: 5. This CDR3 is 14 amino acids long. Germline CDR1 is LGHDT and CDR2 is YNNKEL (reference sequence). Written as DNA, the CDR3 is TGTGCCAGCAGCCTTCCGGGACAGCCCTACGAGCAGTACTTC. Residues: CASSLPGQPYEQYF.

Only one count was recorded for this clone. The genes are TRBV7-9 and TRBJ1-2, with TRBD1 identical over 9 bases. This CDR3 has 14 residues. The ends lost 5 bases at V and 6 bases at J; junction bases unmatched: 7. Germline-derived CDR1 and CDR2 are SEHNR and FQNEAQ (reference sequence). CDR3 in DNA: TGTGCCAGCAGCGCCGGGACAGGGCAGAATGGCTACACCTTC. Translated, it gives CASSAGTGQNGYTF. Based on the CDR3 plus reference TRBV7-9 and TRBJ1-2, the full variable domain is DTGVSQNPRHKITKRGQNVTFRCDPISEHNRLYWYRQTLGQGPEFLTYFQNEAQLEKSRLLSDRFSAERPKGSFSTLEIQRTEQGDSAMYLCASSAGTGQNGYTFGSGTRLTVV.

The CDR3 nucleotides read TGTGCCAGCACCCACAGGGGAGATAATTCACCCCTCCACTTT. This sequence encodes CASTHRGDNSPLHF. This sequence joins TRBV6-5 and TRBJ1-6, with TRBD1 matching 7 bases. The CDR3 has 14 amino acids. Germline V gene sequence: CDR1 MNHEY, CDR2 SVGAGI. Germline trimming cut 7 bases from V and 5 bases from J; bases unmatched to any gene: 5.

The V gene is TRBV3-1 (or the pseudogene TRBV3-2), the J gene TRBJ1-1, with a possible D match to TRBD1 (6 bases). Germline lookup yields CDR1 LGHDT and CDR2 YNNKEL (reference sequence). This CDR3 contains 14 residues. V lost 6 bases and J lost 10, with 21 bases in between. The CDR3 DNA is TGTGCCAGCAGTCCCGGACAAGGGGGTTTGGGAGCTTTCTTT. It is translated as CASSPGQGGLGAFF.

The V and J genes are TRBV19 and TRBJ2-2; TRBD2 might be the D (7 bases). The germline CDR1 and CDR2 sequences are LNHDA and SQIVND (reference sequence). The CDR3 consists of 17 residues. The germline V and J ends were trimmed by 3 bases and 3 bases, with 17 bases remaining between them. The DNA of the CDR3 is TGTGCCAGTAGTATTGGAGGGGGGGCGTGGGACACCGGGGAGCTGTTTTTT. Amino acid sequence: CASSIGGGAWDTGELFF.

This rearrangement joins TRBV30 to TRBJ1-2; a possible D gene is TRBD1 (5 bases). Germline V gene data show CDR1 as GTSNPN and CDR2 as SVGIG (reference sequence). The CDR3 contains 11 residues. V was trimmed by 5 bases and J by 4 bases, leaving 8 bases between them. The CDR3 loop is CAWQGGYGYTF. The CDR3 DNA reads TGTGCCTGGCAGGGCGGCTATGGCTACACCTTC.

The chain links TRBV7-7 to TRBJ1-1; 8 positions match TRBD1. The CDR3 consists of 18 residues. The trim removed 0 bases at V and 4 bases at J, leaving 13 bases unmatched. The germline gives CDR1 SSHAT, CDR2 FNYEAQ (reference sequence). The chain's CDR3 is CASSLATEAGGLGTEAFF. The CDR3 region has the DNA TGTGCCAGCAGCTTAGCGACTGAGGCAGGGGGCCTGGGCACTGAAGCTTTCTTT.

The gene calls are TRBV24-1 and TRBJ2-1; 7 bases are shared with TRBD1. After removal of 7 bases from V and 7 bases from J, the junction contained 6 bases not matched to a gene. CDR3 length equals 13 residues. In germline, CDR1 is KGHDR, CDR2 SFDVKD. The CDR3, as DNA: TGTGCCACCAGAGGGGGCGCGGAGAATGAGCAGTTCTTC. The encoded protein is CATRGGAENEQFF.

The CDR3 reads CASSQNLESQYF. The CDR3 DNA reads as TGTGCCAGCAGCCAGAACTTGGAGTCTCAGTACTTC. V gene TRBV3-1 (or the pseudogene TRBV3-2) combines with J gene TRBJ2-7; D unclear. With 3 bases removed from V and 10 bases from J, the gap between germline ends came to 13 bases. The V gene's germline CDR1 is LGHDT and CDR2 YNNKEL (reference sequence). The CDR3 runs to 12 residues.

CDR3 in amino acids: CASGSLPGEQYF. The CDR3 DNA reads as TGTGCCAGCGGAAGTCTCCCGGGGGAGCAGTACTTC. The genes are TRBV6-5 and TRBJ2-7, with D possibly being TRBD2 (5 bases). Germline-derived CDR1 and CDR2 are MNHEY and SVGAGI. This CDR3 spans 12 amino acids. Trimming took 8 bases from V and 7 from J, leaving 15 bases between them.

This chain connects TRBV18 to TRBJ1-6, with D possibly being TRBD1 (5 bases). The CDR3 consists of 16 residues. Trimming left V 6 bases short and J 7 bases short, with 19 bases between. Germline-derived CDR1 and CDR2 are KGHSH and LQKENI. CDR3 in DNA: TGTGCCAGCTCCTTCGATGGGGGGTCGGAGAATTCACCCCTCCACTTT. Encoded protein: CASSFDGGSENSPLHF.

The chain employs TRBV5-1 and TRBJ2-3; TRBD1 aligns across 9 bases. Germline V gene lookup returns CDR1 SGHRS and CDR2 YFSETQ. The V gene end was trimmed by 4 bases and the J gene end by 3 bases; junction bases not matched to a gene: 3. The CDR3 runs to 14 residues. DNA for the CDR3: TGCGCCAGCAGCCCGGACAGGGGTACAGATACGCAGTATTTT. Amino acids: CASSPDRGTDTQYF.

The chain combines TRBV7-9 with TRBJ1-1, with D unresolved. V was pared by 3 bases and J by 10 bases, with 12 bases between. Per germline, CDR1 SEHNR and CDR2 FQNEAQ (reference sequence). This CDR3 is built from 12 residues. CDR3 nucleotide sequence: TGTGCCAGCAGCTTTTGGGCGCCCGGAGCTTTCTTT. Translating gives CASSFWAPGAFF. Full variable domain (outside the CDR3, taken from reference TRBV7-9 and TRBJ1-1): DTGVSQNPRHKITKRGQNVTFRCDPISEHNRLYWYRQTLGQGPEFLTYFQNEAQLEKSRLLSDRFSAERPKGSFSTLEIQRTEQGDSAMYLCASSFWAPGAFFGQGTRLTVV.

The CDR3 nucleotides are TGCAGCGTTGAACTATGGGGCGGAAACACCATATATTTT. Translation: CSVELWGGNTIYF. The chain recombines TRBV29-1 with TRBJ1-3; D may be TRBD1 (5 bases). The CDR3 length is 13 residues. CDR1 is SQVTM, CDR2 ANQGSEA, per germline. Trimming pared 2 bases from V and 4 bases from J, leaving 9 bases between.

The V call is TRBV2, the J call TRBJ2-7, with TRBD2 as a possible D gene (6 bases). V was trimmed by 4 bases and J by 4 bases, leaving 14 bases between them. The CDR3 is 14 residues long. CDR1 SNHLY and CDR2 FYNNEI come from the germline V gene. The DNA of the CDR3 is TGTGCCAGCAGTGTCTTGGAGGGACGATACGAGCAGTACTTC. This encodes CASSVLEGRYEQYF.

In DNA, the CDR3 is TGTGCCAGCAGCGTAGGGCCCGGGGGTGATATCTACGAGCAGTACTTC. Protein product: CASSVGPGGDIYEQYF. The chain has TRBV9 and TRBJ2-7, with D perhaps TRBD2 (6 bases). CDR1 and CDR2 from the germline V gene are SGDLS and YYNGEE. The CDR3 totals 16 residues. V shed 0 bases and J shed 3 bases, with 16 bases lying between them.

The CDR3 nucleotides are TGTGCCAGCAGTGACGGGACTACTATTAATGAGCAGTTCTTC. It codes for CASSDGTTINEQFF. The chain has TRBV6-1 and TRBJ2-1; 7 nucleotides align to TRBD2. This CDR3 is 14 amino acids long. CDR1 is MNHNS, CDR2 SASEGT, per germline. J gave up 7 bases and V 3 bases, and 6 bases lay outside the gene matches.

The chain employs TRBV18 and TRBJ2-3; D uncertain. This CDR3 has 16 residues. V shed 3 bases and J shed 1 base, with 14 bases lying between them. Per the germline V gene, CDR1 is KGHSH and CDR2 is LQKENI. Here the CDR3 reads CASSPRSHRGTDTQYF. In nucleotides, the CDR3 is TGTGCCAGCTCACCCCGGTCGCACCGAGGCACAGATACGCAGTATTTT. The full variable domain, completed using reference TRBV18 and TRBJ2-3, is NAGVMQNPRHLVRRRGQEARLRCSPMKGHSHVYWYRQLPEEGLKFMVYLQKENIIDESGMPKERFSAEFPKEGPSILRIQQVVRGDSAAYFCASSPRSHRGTDTQYFGPGTRLTVL.

The rearrangement uses TRBV7-3 and TRBJ2-1; 11 bases match TRBD2. The CDR3 loop spans 14 amino acids. The germline gives CDR1 SGHTA, CDR2 FQGTGA. Germline trimming cut 3 bases from V and 8 bases from J; bases unmatched to any gene: 3. In DNA form, the CDR3 reads TGTGCCAGCAGCTTCGGACTAGCGGGCGATGAGCAGTTCTTC. Residues: CASSFGLAGDEQFF. Supplemented by reference TRBV7-3 and TRBJ2-1, the full variable domain reads GAGVSQTPSNKVTEKGKYVELRCDPISGHTALYWYRQSLGQGPEFLIYFQGTGAADDSGLPNDRFFAVRPEGSVSTLKIQRTERGDSAVYLCASSFGLAGDEQFFGPGTRLTVL.

J is TRBJ2-6 and V is TRBV6-6, with 8 bases fitting TRBD1. Germline CDR1 and CDR2: MNHNY and SVGAGI (reference sequence). CDR3 length: 17 amino acids. The J segment lost 1 base and the V segment lost 5 bases, leaving 7 bases of the junction unmatched. This chain's CDR3 is CASSPGTGYSGANVLTF. For the CDR3, the DNA is TGTGCCAGCAGTCCCGGGACAGGTTATTCTGGGGCCAACGTCCTGACTTTC.

The chain carries TRBV28 and TRBJ1-1; TRBD1 aligns across 8 bases. Germline V gene lookup returns CDR1 MDHEN and CDR2 SYDVKM. J lost 2 bases, V lost 5 bases, and 10 bases had no gene match. This CDR3 region has 16 residues. The CDR3 sequence is CASSIEYRGKNTEAFF. Here the CDR3 DNA reads TGTGCCAGCAGTATAGAATACAGGGGGAAAAACACTGAAGCTTTCTTT.

The chain couples TRBV7-8 to TRBJ1-3; no clear D gene. The CDR3 runs to 14 residues. V shed 4 bases and J shed 4 bases, with 11 bases lying between them. Germline V gene sequence: CDR1 SGHVS, CDR2 FQNEAQ. The CDR3 nucleotides read TGTGCCAGCAGCTCCAGAGGTTCGGGAAACACCATATATTTT. It is translated as CASSSRGSGNTIYF.

The chain carries TRBV10-1 and TRBJ1-2; possibly TRBD1 for D (5 bases). CDR1 is WNHNN, CDR2 SYGVQD, per germline (reference sequence). CDR3 length: 13 residues. V was trimmed by 6 bases and J by 2 bases, leaving 10 bases between them. The CDR3 protein is CASSLTGNYGYTF. CDR3 DNA sequence: TGCGCCAGCAGCCTAACAGGAAACTATGGCTACACCTTC.

The chain combines TRBV7-9 with TRBJ2-2; D remains unclear. CDR1 SEHNR and CDR2 FQNEAQ come from the germline V gene (reference sequence). Trimming took 5 bases from V and 4 from J, leaving 11 bases between them. The CDR3 totals 14 residues. The CDR3 sequence: CASSPQATTGELFF. DNA of the CDR3: TGTGCCAGCAGCCCCCAAGCGACCACCGGGGAGCTGTTTTTT. Filled out from reference TRBV7-9 and TRBJ2-2, the complete variable domain reads DTGVSQNPRHKITKRGQNVTFRCDPISEHNRLYWYRQTLGQGPEFLTYFQNEAQLEKSRLLSDRFSAERPKGSFSTLEIQRTEQGDSAMYLCASSPQATTGELFFGEGSRLTVL.

Only one count was recorded for this clone. The chain combines TRBV5-1 with TRBJ2-3; D not certain. Trimming shortened V by 4 bases and J by 6 bases, and 12 bases separated the two germline ends. This CDR3 region has 13 residues. The germline V gene has CDR1 SGHRS and CDR2 YFSETQ. The DNA for the CDR3 is TGCGCCAGCAGCCCAGACTCACACGATACGCAGTATTTT. Its translation: CASSPDSHDTQYF.